Shown below are 5 T cell receptor beta chains from a single sample sequenced in a study of shared clonotypes between healthy human individuals. Naive CD8 cells lacked CD45RO, underwent positive selection for CCR7 and left out terminally differentiated effector memory CD45RA+ cells. The assay was immunoSEQ multiplex PCR, and TCRdb's table has in-frame clones only and misses some. Of some 2,000,000 clones in the sample, about 94% were seen once. Sequencing input: naive CD8+ T cells sorted from blood. The receptor source for this set is a man in his late teens or twenties in good health.

This clone was counted between two and nine times. The rearrangement uses TRBV5-4 and TRBJ2-3; D is uncertain. Germline-derived CDR1 and CDR2 are SGHNT and YYREEE (reference sequence). This CDR3 has 12 residues. V was pared by 4 bases and J by 2 bases, with 5 bases between. The CDR3 DNA sequence: TGTGCCAGCAGCGACTTCACAGATACGCAGTATTTT. Amino acid sequence: CASSDFTDTQYF.

As DNA, the CDR3 is TGTGCCAGCAGGCAGGGGGCAATCAACGAGCAGTACTTC. Translating gives CASRQGAINEQYF. V is TRBV11-2 and J is TRBJ2-7, with 8 bases identical to TRBD1. The CDR3 runs to 13 residues. Trimming removed 6 bases from V and 5 bases from J; junction bases left unmatched: 6. The germline CDR1 and CDR2 sequences are SGHAT and FQNNGV.

The rearrangement joins TRBV27 to TRBJ2-3; no definite D call. Germline V gives CDR1 MNHEY, CDR2 SMNVEV (reference sequence). Between the trimmed V and J ends, which lost 6 bases and 6 bases, there was a span of 22 bases. The CDR3 loop spans 16 amino acids. Written as DNA, the CDR3 is TGTGCCAGCAGCAGAACCTCCGGACCCTCACTTGATACGCAGTATTTT. This translates into CASSRTSGPSLDTQYF.

This clone was observed a few times. CDR3 amino acids: CASSPAGGRAFQQYF. The CDR3 DNA is TGTGCCAGCAGCCCCGCCGGCGGGAGGGCCTTCCAGCAGTACTTC. J is TRBJ2-7 and V is TRBV6-6; 9 nucleotides align to TRBD2. J gave up 8 bases and V 6 bases, and 14 bases lay outside the gene matches. Germline assignment: CDR1 MNHNY and CDR2 SVGAGI (reference sequence). The CDR3 contains 15 residues.

This chain links TRBV2 with TRBJ2-5, with a weak D call TRBD2 (6 bases). The CDR3 sequence is 16 residues long. Germline assignment: CDR1 SNHLY and CDR2 FYNNEI. V was trimmed by 7 bases and J by 3 bases, leaving 21 bases between them. The CDR3 DNA reads as TGTGCCAGCACCTTAGGAGGGGCCTGGGGGAAAGAGACCCAGTACTTC. Protein sequence: CASTLGGAWGKETQYF.